The 9 T cell receptor beta chains below were found in one sample sequenced in a study of blood T cell repertoires in COVID-19. Sequencing was performed with immunoSEQ multiplex PCR; in TCRdb, only in-frame clones are kept and a portion is missing. Altogether just over 250,000 clones are present, approximately 89% being singletons, with the ten largest covering 2% to 3%. The sequencing sample was made of peripheral blood. These receptors were obtained from a woman between 45 and 60 years old with acute or convalescent COVID-19.

In this sample, this clone turned up once. The chain has TRBV29-1 and TRBJ2-3; D ambiguous. V was pared by 5 bases and J by 1 base, with 7 bases between. Looked up from germline, CDR1 is SQVTM and CDR2 is ANQGSEA. CDR3 length: 12 amino acids. In DNA, the CDR3 is TGCAGCGTTAACATCGGCACAGATACGCAGTATTTT. Amino acids: CSVNIGTDTQYF.

The genes are TRBV9 and TRBJ1-2; 8 nucleotides line up with TRBD1. The CDR3 loop spans 15 amino acids. Germline CDR1 SGDLS, CDR2 YYNGEE. V gave up 0 bases and J gave up 5 bases; unmatched junction bases: 6. CDR3 in DNA: TGTGCCAGCAGCGTAGGGGCAGGGGGCGCGTATGGCTACACCTTC. Encoded protein: CASSVGAGGAYGYTF.

This chain links TRBV6-5 with TRBJ2-7; no clear D. Trimming took 1 base from V and 0 from J, leaving 7 bases between them. Per the germline V gene, CDR1 is MNHEY and CDR2 is SVGAGI. CDR3 length: 14 residues. CDR3 nucleotides: TGTGCCAGCAGTTACTATGAGGCCTCCTACGAGCAGTACTTC. It codes for CASSYYEASYEQYF.

V is TRBV28 and J is TRBJ2-3; D perhaps matches TRBD2 (6 bases). Germline values: CDR1 MDHEN, CDR2 SYDVKM. Between the trimmed V and J ends, which lost 2 bases and 5 bases, there was a span of 11 bases. The CDR3 totals 14 residues. The chain's CDR3 is CASSLPGDLDTQYF. DNA of the CDR3: TGTGCCAGCAGTTTACCGGGAGATCTAGATACGCAGTATTTT.

The rearrangement joins TRBV19 to TRBJ1-2; 8 bases map to TRBD1. V shed 7 bases and J 7 bases; nucleotides not matched to a gene: 5. The CDR3 extends over 12 amino acids. The V gene's germline CDR1 is LNHDA and CDR2 SQIVND (reference sequence). This CDR3 is CASTTGGGGYTF. The CDR3 DNA sequence: TGTGCCAGTACCACAGGGGGAGGTGGCTACACCTTC.

The rearrangement uses TRBV2 and TRBJ2-7; D is possibly TRBD2 (5 bases). V lost 4 bases, J lost 0 bases, and 10 bases lay in between. Germline V gives CDR1 SNHLY, CDR2 FYNNEI. The CDR3 runs 14 residues. As DNA, the CDR3 is TGTGCCAGCAGTGCCCAGCGGAGCTCCTACGAGCAGTACTTC. Translation gives CASSAQRSSYEQYF.

The gene calls are TRBV6-2 or TRBV6-3 and TRBJ1-4, with D possibly matching TRBD1 (5 bases). V was clipped by 6 bases and J by 8 bases, with 22 bases between them. The CDR3 extends over 16 amino acids. The V gene's germline CDR1 is MNHEY and CDR2 SVGEGT. This CDR3 is CASSSLGGASEEKLFF. CDR3 DNA: TGTGCCAGCAGCTCTCTGGGGGGAGCCTCCGAAGAAAAACTGTTTTTT.

This clone was counted a single time. This chain uses TRBV2 with TRBJ1-5, with 8 bases fitting TRBD1. This CDR3 is 18 amino acids long. J was trimmed by 3 bases and V by 3 bases; bases with no gene match: 13. The germline V gene has CDR1 SNHLY and CDR2 FYNNEI. The CDR3 sequence: CASSESGTGGRNNQPQHF. The DNA for the CDR3 is TGTGCCAGCAGTGAGAGCGGGACAGGAGGCCGAAACAATCAGCCCCAGCATTTT.

This chain uses TRBV6-5 with TRBJ2-2; 7 bases fit TRBD1. V was clipped by 6 bases and J by 4 bases; unmatched bases: 8. Looked up from germline, CDR1 is MNHEY and CDR2 is SVGAGI. The CDR3 has 15 residues. CDR3 bases: TGTGCCAGCAGGACGCGACAGGGTGGCACCGGGGAGCTGTTTTTT. This codes for CASRTRQGGTGELFF.